The 27 T cell receptor beta chains in this list originate from one sample, sequenced in a study of blood T cell repertoires in COVID-19. Only in-frame clones appear in the TCRdb table, and some are missing; sequencing was by immunoSEQ multiplex PCR. In the table there are about 330,000 clones, approximately 92% of which are singletons. Sequencing used PBMCs or T cells enriched from blood (not recorded which). These receptor sequences come from a woman aged 25-40 years who had recovered from COVID-19.

This clone was recorded once. The chain has TRBV7-9 and TRBJ2-2; TRBD2 matches at 7 bases. Trimming cost V 6 bases and J 4 bases; bases outside gene matches: 17. CDR3 length: 18 residues. Germline CDR1 is SEHNR and CDR2 is FQNEAQ (reference sequence). The CDR3 DNA reads as TGTGCCAGCAGATTACCCAACGGACTAGTCGGCCCCACCGGGGAGCTGTTTTTT. This gives the protein CASRLPNGLVGPTGELFF.

The gene calls are TRBV7-9 and TRBJ1-1; D uncertain. V dropped 6 bases and J dropped 4 bases, with 15 bases sitting between them. The CDR3 has 14 amino acids. The germline V gene encodes CDR1 SEHNR and CDR2 FQNEAQ (reference sequence). CDR3 bases: TGTGCCAGCAGTTCGACAAATAGTTTCACTGAAGCTTTCTTT. This sequence encodes CASSSTNSFTEAFF.

The chain links TRBV4-1 to TRBJ2-7; TRBD2 might be the D (6 bases). V lost 8 bases and J lost 0, with 17 bases in between. The CDR3 is 15 residues long. Germline V lookup: CDR1 MGHRA, CDR2 YSYEKL. CDR3 sequence: CASRLALSGSYEQYF. CDR3 coding DNA: TGCGCCAGCCGGCTAGCGCTCTCGGGCTCCTACGAGCAGTACTTC.

The chain is built from TRBV27 and TRBJ2-5; 14 nucleotides align to TRBD2. V gave up 5 bases and J gave up 0 bases; unmatched junction bases: 8. Germline V lookup: CDR1 MNHEY, CDR2 SMNVEV (reference sequence). This CDR3 has 18 residues. The CDR3 loop reads CASSPTSGGERYQETQYF. The CDR3 DNA follows: TGTGCCAGCAGTCCGACTAGCGGGGGGGAAAGGTACCAAGAGACCCAGTACTTC.

This sequence joins TRBV7-9 and TRBJ2-2; 7 nucleotides match TRBD2. This CDR3 contains 15 residues. The germline gives CDR1 SEHNR, CDR2 FQNEAQ (reference sequence). V shed 5 bases, J shed 5 bases, and the junction held 8 bases outside the gene matches. CDR3 sequence: CASSTLAGETGELFF. Written as DNA, the CDR3 is TGTGCCAGCAGCACCCTGGCGGGGGAGACCGGGGAGCTGTTTTTT.

This clone appeared once. This chain links TRBV13 with TRBJ1-6; 8 bases are shared with TRBD1. Trimming at V came to 5 bases and at J to 7 bases, leaving 4 bases not matched to a gene. Germline V CDR1 and CDR2: PRHDT, FYEKMQ (reference sequence). The CDR3 has 14 residues. CDR3 amino acids: CASSLDRGNSPLHF. DNA of the CDR3: TGTGCCAGCAGCCTCGACAGGGGAAATTCACCCCTCCACTTT.

V and J are TRBV27 and TRBJ1-5; D is possibly TRBD1 (5 bases). The CDR3 extends over 15 amino acids. V gave up 3 bases and J gave up 6 bases, with 15 bases separating them. Per the germline V gene, CDR1 is MNHEY and CDR2 is SMNVEV (reference sequence). CDR3 residues: CASSFAGGVGQPQHF. DNA for the CDR3: TGTGCCAGCAGTTTTGCCGGGGGAGTGGGTCAGCCCCAGCATTTT.

The chain is built from TRBV14 and TRBJ1-4, with 7 bases fitting TRBD1. The junction had 7 bases not matched to a gene; V was cut back by 1 base and J by 8 bases. CDR1 is SGHDN, CDR2 FVKESK, per germline. There are 15 residues in the CDR3. The CDR3 bases are TGTGCCAGCAGCCAAGGACAGGGAAGAGGAGAAAAACTGTTTTTT. Its protein product is CASSQGQGRGEKLFF.

V is TRBV3-1 (or the pseudogene TRBV3-2) and J is TRBJ2-7; 7 bases match TRBD1. Germline CDR1 is LGHDT and CDR2 is YNNKEL (reference sequence). The ends lost 5 bases at V and 2 bases at J; junction bases unmatched: 6. The length of the CDR3 is 14 residues. Here the CDR3 DNA reads TGTGCCAGCAGCGTACCGGGACAGACCTACGAGCAGTACTTC. Translation: CASSVPGQTYEQYF.

CDR3 DNA: TGTGCCAGCTCAAGGGCCGGGACAGGGGGTTTTATGGATGGCTACACCTTC. Protein sequence: CASSRAGTGGFMDGYTF. The rearrangement joins TRBV18 to TRBJ1-2, with TRBD1 matching 11 bases. With V trimmed by 5 bases and J by 6 bases, 14 bases remained unmatched. The CDR3 contains 17 residues. Germline CDR1 is KGHSH and CDR2 is LQKENI.

The V and J genes are TRBV6-5 and TRBJ1-3, with D uncertain. This CDR3 comprises 16 residues. Germline V lookup: CDR1 MNHEY, CDR2 SVGAGI. V shed 0 bases and J shed 0 bases, with 9 bases lying between them. The CDR3 nucleotides read TGTGCCAGCAGTTACTCAGGAGGCAACTCTGGAAACACCATATATTTT. It translates to CASSYSGGNSGNTIYF.

V is TRBV7-2 and J is TRBJ1-1, with 7 bases lining up with TRBD1. Germline CDR1 SGHTA, CDR2 FQGNSA. CDR3 length equals 15 residues. The V and J ends lost 2 bases and 10 bases, in that order; junction bases with no gene match: 13. For the CDR3, the DNA is TGTGCCAGCAGCTTATCCGGACAGGTGGGACCTGGAGCTTTCTTT. Translating gives CASSLSGQVGPGAFF.

This chain joins TRBV28 and TRBJ1-2; the D gene is possibly TRBD1 (6 bases). V gave up 7 bases and J gave up 5 bases, with 23 bases separating them. The CDR3 extends over 16 amino acids. CDR1 and CDR2 (germline): MDHEN, SYDVKM. The CDR3 loop reads CASTPGGGAPTYGYTF. CDR3 in DNA: TGTGCCAGCACCCCCGGTGGGGGGGCCCCAACTTATGGCTACACCTTC.

The CDR3: CASSYRAGNEAFF. CDR3 sequence (DNA): TGTGCCAGCAGTTACCGGGCAGGGAACGAAGCTTTCTTT. The chain employs TRBV6-5 and TRBJ1-1; D perhaps matches TRBD1 (5 bases). The CDR3 consists of 13 residues. Trimming took off 2 bases at V and 8 bases at J, with 12 bases between the two ends. Germline V gene data show CDR1 as MNHEY and CDR2 as SVGAGI.

The table lists this clone with a few counts. The gene calls are TRBV6-2 or TRBV6-3 and TRBJ2-5, with a weak D call TRBD1 (6 bases). CDR3 length equals 14 residues. With 4 bases removed from V and 4 bases from J, the gap between germline ends came to 13 bases. Looked up from germline, CDR1 is MNHEY and CDR2 is SVGEGT. The CDR3 bases are TGTGCCAGCAGTTCCAGGACAGAGATAGAGACCCAGTACTTC. Its translation: CASSSRTEIETQYF.

V usage is TRBV10-3 and J usage is TRBJ1-5, with a weak D call TRBD1 (5 bases). The germline gives CDR1 ENHRY, CDR2 SYGVKD. The CDR3 length is 13 residues. The germline V and J ends were trimmed by 5 bases and 7 bases, with 12 bases remaining between them. The CDR3 coding sequence is TGTGCCATCAGTCCTACAGGTTTGCAGCCCCAGCATTTT. Translating it yields CAISPTGLQPQHF.

The chain joins TRBV10-3 to TRBJ2-3, with 7 nucleotides matching TRBD1. CDR1 and CDR2 from the germline V gene are ENHRY and SYGVKD. V shed 4 bases and J 0 bases; nucleotides not matched to a gene: 4. The CDR3 runs 15 residues. CDR3 amino acids: CAISGWTGSTDTQYF. The CDR3 nucleotides read TGTGCCATCAGTGGATGGACAGGAAGCACAGATACGCAGTATTTT.

Only one count was recorded for this clone. V gene TRBV27 combines with J gene TRBJ1-5, with a weak D call TRBD1 (6 bases). V lost 5 bases and J lost 3, with 20 bases in between. Germline assignment: CDR1 MNHEY and CDR2 SMNVEV (reference sequence). The CDR3 spans 17 residues. Here the CDR3 reads CASSPLLQQGLNQPQHF. The CDR3 nucleotides read TGTGCCAGCAGTCCACTACTACAACAGGGTCTCAATCAGCCCCAGCATTTT.

Only one count was recorded for this clone. This sample also contains other DNA sequences that code for the same CDR3. The chain is built from TRBV7-3 and TRBJ1-2; D gene unclear. From germline, CDR1 is SGHTA and CDR2 FQGTGA. The CDR3 is made up of 13 amino acids. V was cut by 2 bases and J by 2 bases, with 6 bases left in between. CDR3 sequence reads: CASSLGGNYGYTF. CDR3 DNA: TGTGCCAGCAGCTTAGGCGGAAACTATGGCTACACCTTC.

The chain combines TRBV27 with TRBJ2-7; TRBD1 agrees at 8 bases. This CDR3 has 16 residues. Germline loops: CDR1 MNHEY, CDR2 SMNVEV (reference sequence). J was trimmed by 1 base and V by 4 bases; bases with no gene match: 9. The CDR3 sequence: CASSSPRQGKSYEQYF. The CDR3 DNA sequence: TGTGCCAGCAGTTCACCTAGACAGGGGAAGTCCTACGAGCAGTACTTC.

J is TRBJ1-1 and V is TRBV6-2 or TRBV6-3; D possibly corresponds to TRBD1 (6 bases). Trimming pared 2 bases from V and 8 bases from J, leaving 12 bases between. This CDR3 region has 13 residues. Germline V gene data show CDR1 as MNHEY and CDR2 as SVGEGT. The DNA for the CDR3 is TGTGCCAGCAGTTACCTAGGACAGTCGGAAGCTTTCTTT. This sequence encodes CASSYLGQSEAFF.

The V call is TRBV7-2, the J call TRBJ1-2; 8 positions match TRBD1. This CDR3 has 14 residues. The junction had 3 bases not matched to a gene; V was cut back by 3 bases and J by 3 bases. Germline values: CDR1 SGHTA, CDR2 FQGNSA. The CDR3 region has the DNA TGTGCCAGCAGCTTGATGACAGGGGACTATGGCTACACCTTC. Its translation is CASSLMTGDYGYTF. Looking up the rest from reference TRBV7-2 and TRBJ1-2 gives the full variable domain: GAGVSQSPSNKVTEKGKDVELRCDPISGHTALYWYRQSLGQGLEFLIYFQGNSAPDKSGLPSDRFSAERTGGSVSTLTIQRTQQEDSAVYLCASSLMTGDYGYTFGSGTRLTVV.

The chain combines TRBV10-3 with TRBJ2-2, with D tentatively TRBD1 (5 bases). Germline V gives CDR1 ENHRY, CDR2 SYGVKD. The V gene lost 6 bases and the J gene lost 3 bases, with 11 bases spanning the gap. The CDR3 contains 14 residues. The CDR3 loop reads CAISQKTDTGELFF. The CDR3 coding sequence is TGTGCCATCAGCCAGAAGACAGACACCGGGGAGCTGTTTTTT.

This chain links TRBV6-6 with TRBJ2-2; 7 bases agree with TRBD2. Germline CDR1 MNHNY, CDR2 SVGAGI (reference sequence). V trimming: 5 bases; J trimming: 1 base; junction bases outside the gene matches: 7. This CDR3 contains 16 residues. The CDR3 DNA reads TGTGCCAGCAGTCCCCTTTGGGGGGGGAACACCGGGGAGCTGTTTTTT. Residues: CASSPLWGGNTGELFF.

This chain connects TRBV4-3 to TRBJ2-3; TRBD2 matches at 9 bases. The J segment lost 5 bases and the V segment lost 0 bases, leaving 6 bases of the junction unmatched. In germline, CDR1 is LGHNA, CDR2 YSLEER. CDR3 length: 16 residues. CDR3 region: CASSQEGGRVRDTQYF. The CDR3 DNA sequence: TGCGCCAGCAGCCAAGAGGGCGGGAGGGTGAGAGATACGCAGTATTTT.

This clone was counted a few times. The genes are TRBV2 and TRBJ1-1; D gene ambiguous. The CDR3 totals 15 residues. Trimming took off 3 bases at V and 0 bases at J, with 11 bases between the two ends. The germline CDR1 and CDR2 sequences are SNHLY and FYNNEI. The CDR3, as DNA: TGTGCCAGCAGTGACAGCGAGGCGATGAACACTGAAGCTTTCTTT. Translated: CASSDSEAMNTEAFF.

This clone appeared once. The chain recombines TRBV28 with TRBJ1-1; 10 bases map to TRBD1. Trimming took 5 bases from V and 4 from J; bases not matched to a gene: 7. CDR1 and CDR2 (germline): MDHEN, SYDVKM. This CDR3 comprises 15 residues. The DNA of the CDR3 is TGTGCCAGCAGTCCCCGGGACAGGGGTGTCACTGAAGCTTTCTTT. Translation: CASSPRDRGVTEAFF.